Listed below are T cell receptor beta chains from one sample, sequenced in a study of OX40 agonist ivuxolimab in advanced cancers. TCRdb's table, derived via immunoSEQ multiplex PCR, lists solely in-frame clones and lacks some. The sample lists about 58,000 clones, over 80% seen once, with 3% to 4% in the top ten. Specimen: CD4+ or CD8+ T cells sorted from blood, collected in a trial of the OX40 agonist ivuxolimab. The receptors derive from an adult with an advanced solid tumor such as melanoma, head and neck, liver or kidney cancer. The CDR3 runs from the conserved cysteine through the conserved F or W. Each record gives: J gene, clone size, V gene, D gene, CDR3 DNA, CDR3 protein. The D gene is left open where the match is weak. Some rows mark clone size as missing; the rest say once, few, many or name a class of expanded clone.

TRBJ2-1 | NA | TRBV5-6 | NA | TGTGCCAGCAGCTTAAGTTCCTACAATGAGCAGTTCTTC | CASSLSSYNEQFF
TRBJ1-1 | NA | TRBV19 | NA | TGTGCCAGTAGTATCCGGGTTTACGTTGAAGCTTTCTTT | CASSIRVYVEAFF
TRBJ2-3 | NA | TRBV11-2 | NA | TGTGCCAGCAGTTTGAGCAGCCCCACAGATACGCAGTATTTT | CASSLSSPTDTQYF
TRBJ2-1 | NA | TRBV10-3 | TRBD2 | TGTGCCATCAGCGAGACTAGCGGGACCTACAATGAGCAGTTCTTC | CAISETSGTYNEQFF
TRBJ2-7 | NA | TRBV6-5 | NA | TGTGCCAGCAGTTCCGGGATTTCCTACGAGCAGTACTTC | CASSSGISYEQYF
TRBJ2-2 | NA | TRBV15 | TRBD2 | TGTGCCACCAGCATAAGACTAGCGGCACTAACCGGGGAGCTGTTTTTT | CATSIRLAALTGELFF
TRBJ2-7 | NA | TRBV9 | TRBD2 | TGTGCCAGCAGCACCGGGACTAGCGGGAATGAGCAGTACTTC | CASSTGTSGNEQYF
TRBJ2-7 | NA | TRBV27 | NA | TGTGCCAGCATGGGGGATGCTCTTGGCGAGCAGTACTTC | CASMGDALGEQYF
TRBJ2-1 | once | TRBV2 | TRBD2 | TGTGCCAGCAGCGCTCCTAGCGGTGATTCCTACAATGAGCAGTTCTTC | CASSAPSGDSYNEQFF
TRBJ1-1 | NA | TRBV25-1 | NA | TGTGCCAGCAGTGAATATTATCTGAGCAGGGGGAACACTGAAGCTTTCTTT | CASSEYYLSRGNTEAFF
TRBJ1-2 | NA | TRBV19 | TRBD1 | TGTGCCAGTAGTATCCCGACAGGGGGCCTAGACGGCTACACCTTC | CASSIPTGGLDGYTF
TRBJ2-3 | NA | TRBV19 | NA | TGTGCCAGTAGTATGACAGATACGCAGTATTTT | CASSMTDTQYF
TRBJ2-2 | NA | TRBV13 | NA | TGTGCCAGCAGACCCATAGCGGTTCCCAACACCGGGGAGCTGTTTTTT | CASRPIAVPNTGELFF
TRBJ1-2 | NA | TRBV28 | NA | TGTGCCAGCAGTTTAATCCAGGGTGACTACACCTTC | CASSLIQGDYTF
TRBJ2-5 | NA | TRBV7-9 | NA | TGTGCCAGCAGCTTGCCCCCACTGAATCTCCAAGAGACCCAGTACTTC | CASSLPPLNLQETQYF
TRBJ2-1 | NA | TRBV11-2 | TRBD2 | TGTGCCAGCAGCTTGCTAGCGGGAGCTCGCAATGAGCAGTTCTTC | CASSLLAGARNEQFF
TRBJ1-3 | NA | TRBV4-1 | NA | TGCGCCAGCGGTGGTTCTGGAAACACCATATATTTT | CASGGSGNTIYF
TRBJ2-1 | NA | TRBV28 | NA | TGTGCCAGCAGTTTAGACGGGGACGGACTAACAAGTCACAATGAGCAGTTCTTC | CASSLDGDGLTSHNEQFF
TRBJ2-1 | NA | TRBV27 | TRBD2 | TGTGCCAGCAGTTTAGGGGCTAGCGGGAACAATGAGCAGTTCTTC | CASSLGASGNNEQFF
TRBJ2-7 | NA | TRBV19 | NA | TGTGCCAGTAGTATACGTCCGGGTGGGATCTGGGAGCAGTACTTC | CASSIRPGGIWEQYF
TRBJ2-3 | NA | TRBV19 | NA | TGTGCCAGTAGTATTGGACAGTACAAAGATACGCAGTATTTT | CASSIGQYKDTQYF
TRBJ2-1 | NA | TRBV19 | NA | TGTGCCAGTAGTATAGACTCGCTGCCAACAGGGAGCTCCTACAATGAGCAGTTCTTC | CASSIDSLPTGSSYNEQFF
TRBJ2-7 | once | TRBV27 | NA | TGTGCCAGCAGTTTATACGGCGAGCAGTACTTC | CASSLYGEQYF
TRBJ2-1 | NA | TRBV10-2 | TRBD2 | TGCGCCAGCAGTGAGTCCCCGGGACTAGCGCTCTTC | CASSESPGLALF
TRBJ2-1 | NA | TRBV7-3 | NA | TGTGCCAGCAGCTTACAGGGGAGCTCCTACAATGAGCAGTTCTTC | CASSLQGSSYNEQFF
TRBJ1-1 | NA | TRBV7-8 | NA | TGTGCCAGCGGAACAAAAGACAGTAACACTGAAGCTTTCTTT | CASGTKDSNTEAFF
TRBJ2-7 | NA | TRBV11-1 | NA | TGTGCCAGCAGCTCGAGTGCGGCGCTAGGCTACGAGCAGCACTTC | CASSSSAALGYEQHF
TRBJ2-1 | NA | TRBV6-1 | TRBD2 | TGTGCCAGCGCCTTACTAGCGGGGGGCCCCAATGAGCAGTTCTTC | CASALLAGGPNEQFF
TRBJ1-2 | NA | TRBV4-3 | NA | TGCGCCAGCAGCCAAGAAGGTGCAGGATACGATGGCTACACCTTC | CASSQEGAGYDGYTF
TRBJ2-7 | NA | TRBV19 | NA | TGTGCCAGTAGTATGGGCAGCGTATACGAGCAGTACTTC | CASSMGSVYEQYF
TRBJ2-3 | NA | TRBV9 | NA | TGTGCCAGCAGCCCCCAGGATTTTGTAGGAGATACGCAGTATTTT | CASSPQDFVGDTQYF
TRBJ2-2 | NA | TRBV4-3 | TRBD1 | TGCGCCAGCAGCCCGACAGGGAGCCTCGGGGAGCTGTTTTTT | CASSPTGSLGELFF
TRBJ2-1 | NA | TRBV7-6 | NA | TGTGCCAGCAGCTTATTGTCGGGGAATGAGCAGTTCTTC | CASSLLSGNEQFF
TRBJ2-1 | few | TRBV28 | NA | TGTGCCAGCAGTTCGCCTCGGGGAGGATCCTACAATGAGCAGTTCTTC | CASSSPRGGSYNEQFF
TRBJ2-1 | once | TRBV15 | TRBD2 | TGTGCCACCAGAGACACTAGCGTCCATGAGCAGTTCTTC | CATRDTSVHEQFF
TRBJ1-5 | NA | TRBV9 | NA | TGTGCCAGCAGCGTAGAAGGGGGAAGTCAGCCCCAGCATTTT | CASSVEGGSQPQHF
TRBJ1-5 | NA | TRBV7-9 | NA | TGTGCCAGCAGCTTAGTCGGGGATAGCAATCAGCCCCAGCATTTT | CASSLVGDSNQPQHF
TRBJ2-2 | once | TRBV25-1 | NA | TGTGCCAGCAGACTATATAACACCGGGGAGCTGTTTTTT | CASRLYNTGELFF
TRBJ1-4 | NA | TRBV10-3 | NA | TGTGCCATCAGTGAAGGGAGCAGTAATGAAAAACTGTTTTTT | CAISEGSSNEKLFF
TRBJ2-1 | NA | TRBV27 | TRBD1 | TGTGCCAGCAGTCCGCGCCCCGGGACAGGGGGCCGGAATGAGCAGTTCTTC | CASSPRPGTGGRNEQFF
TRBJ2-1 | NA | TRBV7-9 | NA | TGTGCCAGCAGCTTAATAGAAAATGAGCAGTTCTTC | CASSLIENEQFF
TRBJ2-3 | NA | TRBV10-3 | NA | TGTGCCACGCAGGGGATTTCCAGCACAGATACGCAGTATTTT | CATQGISSTDTQYF
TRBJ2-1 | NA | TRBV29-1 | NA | TGCAGCGTCCCGACGGGCTCAGATGAGCAGTTCTTC | CSVPTGSDEQFF
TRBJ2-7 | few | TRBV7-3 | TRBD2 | TGTGCCAGCAGCTTATTAGCGGGAGCCGAGCAGTACTTC | CASSLLAGAEQYF
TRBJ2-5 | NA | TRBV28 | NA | TGTGCCAGCAGTCCTACCCCGGACATGTTGTCAGAGACCCAGTACTTC | CASSPTPDMLSETQYF
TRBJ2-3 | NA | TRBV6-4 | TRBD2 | TGTGCCAGCAGTGGATCTAGCGGGAGGGCCCCTGATACGCAGTATTTT | CASSGSSGRAPDTQYF
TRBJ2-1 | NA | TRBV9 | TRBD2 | TGTGCCAGCGCTTACCGGGACACGGGGGGGAATGAGCAGTTCTTC | CASAYRDTGGNEQFF
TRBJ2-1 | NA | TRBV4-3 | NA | TGCGCCAGCAGCTCGCGGGTCGGAGGCTCCTACAATGAGCAGTTCTTC | CASSSRVGGSYNEQFF
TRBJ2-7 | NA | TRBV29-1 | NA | TGCAGCGTTGCGGGACCGGGCTCCTACGAGCAGTACTTC | CSVAGPGSYEQYF
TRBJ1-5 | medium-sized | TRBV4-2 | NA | TGTGCCAGCAGCCAAGAATCAGGAAGGGGTCAGCCCCAGCATTTT | CASSQESGRGQPQHF
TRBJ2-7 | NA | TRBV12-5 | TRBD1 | TGTGCTAGTGGTTTTGGGGCCCCGGGACAGGCACCCTACGAGCAGTACTTC | CASGFGAPGQAPYEQYF
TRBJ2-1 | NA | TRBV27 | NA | TGTGCCAGCAGTCATACAGGGTTTGGATACAATGAGCAGTTCTTC | CASSHTGFGYNEQFF
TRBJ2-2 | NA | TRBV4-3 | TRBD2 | TGCGCCAGCAGCCAAGAACCGTCGGCTAGCGGAGGCGGGGAGCTGTTTTTT | CASSQEPSASGGGELFF